Listed here are 15 T cell receptor beta chains from one sample, sequenced in a study of human T cells and chemical hapten exposure. Time point reported: patch test 3, about 24 weeks after DPC sensitization. Indicated treatment: therapeutic diphenylcyclopropenone sensitization with weekly scalp DPC. Each CDR3 protein gets one entry after TCRdb re-called the RACE reads with MiXCR. Among some 96,000 distinct CDR3 sequences listed, less than 35% were seen once. Sequenced material: whole blood, taken in connection with sensitization to the hapten diphenylcyclopropenone (DPC). These receptors were taken from a man aged 40-49 years with alopecia areata. Some clones in this sample may be carry-over from other donors' samples.

This clonotype appeared many times. This sequence joins TRBV24-1 and TRBJ2-3, with a tentative D call TRBD2 (6 bases). Trimming removed 3 bases from V and 3 bases from J, with 12 bases in between. CDR1 is KGHDR, CDR2 SFDVKD, per germline. The CDR3 is made up of 15 amino acids. In nucleotides, the CDR3 is TGTGCCACCAGTGATGACACCGGGACTACAGATACGCAGTATTTT. This translates into CATSDDTGTTDTQYF.

The gene calls are TRBV6-5 and TRBJ1-1; D call uncertain. Germline V gives CDR1 MNHEY, CDR2 SVGAGI. Trimming left V 5 bases short and J 0 bases short, with 7 bases between. The CDR3 is 13 amino acids. As DNA, the CDR3 is TGTGCCAGCAGTCAGACACTGAACACTGAAGCTTTCTTT. It codes for CASSQTLNTEAFF.

CDR3 residues: CASSLLEQPMNTEAFF. DNA for the CDR3: TGCGCCAGCAGCCTCCTCGAGCAGCCTATGAACACTGAAGCTTTCTTT. The chain carries TRBV5-1 and TRBJ1-1; D is uncertain. Germline V CDR1 and CDR2: SGHRS, YFSETQ. Trimming stripped 4 bases from V and 0 bases from J, with 16 bases between. The CDR3 is 16 residues long.

The chain employs TRBV20-1 and TRBJ2-3; 12 bases agree with TRBD2. V dropped 1 base and J dropped 4; count of bases not matched to a gene: 6. Germline-derived CDR1 and CDR2 are DFQATT and SNEGSKA (reference sequence). CDR3 length: 16 amino acids. This CDR3 reads CSARVWTSGVADTQYF. The CDR3 DNA reads as TGCAGTGCTAGAGTGTGGACTAGCGGGGTTGCAGATACGCAGTATTTT.

The chain has TRBV27 and TRBJ2-1; D might be TRBD1 (5 bases). Trimming removed 5 bases from V and 12 bases from J, with 20 bases in between. This CDR3 is built from 14 residues. CDR1 is MNHEY, CDR2 SMNVEV, per germline (reference sequence). CDR3 in amino acids: CASSPSRVRAGQFF. DNA for the CDR3: TGTGCCAGCAGTCCCTCCAGGGTTCGGGCAGGGCAGTTCTTC.

There are a few counts of this clonotype. This chain links TRBV20-1 with TRBJ2-2; D is ambiguous. Trimming removed 4 bases from V and 0 bases from J, with 6 bases in between. Germline values: CDR1 DFQATT, CDR2 SNEGSKA (reference sequence). The CDR3 is made up of 13 amino acids. The CDR3 spells CSAIQTNTGELFF. The DNA of the CDR3 is TGCAGTGCTATTCAGACGAACACCGGGGAGCTGTTTTTT.

This clonotype came up a few times. This chain connects TRBV9 to TRBJ1-1; no firm D call. Germline V gives CDR1 SGDLS, CDR2 YYNGEE. This CDR3 is 13 amino acids long. Between the trimmed V and J ends, which lost 0 bases and 2 bases, there was a span of 5 bases. CDR3 DNA: TGTGCCAGCAGCGTAGAAGGAAACACTGAAGCTTTCTTT. It specifies CASSVEGNTEAFF.

This chain joins TRBV15 and TRBJ1-2; 8 bases line up with TRBD1. The CDR3 consists of 17 residues. Germline CDR1 LNHNV, CDR2 YYDKDF (reference sequence). The J segment lost 3 bases and the V segment lost 6 bases, leaving 15 bases of the junction unmatched. CDR3 DNA sequence: TGTGCCACCAGACTCCCGGGCAGGGGGCGCGGTGACTATGGCTACACCTTC. Translation: CATRLPGRGRGDYGYTF. The full variable domain, completed using reference TRBV15 and TRBJ1-2, is DAMVIQNPRYQVTQFGKPVTLSCSQTLNHNVMYWYQQKSSQAPKLLFHYYDKDFNNEADTPDNFQSRRPNTSFCFLDIRSPGLGDTAMYLCATRLPGRGRGDYGYTFGSGTRLTVV.

The chain combines TRBV9 with TRBJ2-7, with D tentatively TRBD1 (6 bases). The CDR3 totals 14 residues. Germline values: CDR1 SGDLS, CDR2 YYNGEE. With 2 bases removed from V and 1 base from J, the gap between germline ends came to 10 bases. The CDR3 DNA reads TGTGCCAGCAGCGTCAGGGGAAAATCCTACGAGCAGTACTTC. Protein sequence: CASSVRGKSYEQYF.

The rearrangement links TRBV6-5 to TRBJ2-7; D is uncertain. The germline gives CDR1 MNHEY, CDR2 SVGAGI. The CDR3 runs to 14 residues. V lost 5 bases, J lost 7 bases, and 18 bases lay in between. In DNA form, the CDR3 reads TGTGCCAGCAGTCATGGGTCTATCCTAGGGGAGCAGTACTTC. Translation gives CASSHGSILGEQYF.

The J gene is TRBJ2-7, the V gene TRBV5-6; the match to TRBD2 covers 15 bases. Germline-derived CDR1 and CDR2 are SGHDT and YYEEEE. The CDR3 runs to 18 residues. Losses at the gene ends were 1 base for V and 1 base for J; bases not matched to a gene: 6. The chain's CDR3 is CASSLSGLAGGGSYEQYF. CDR3 in DNA: TGTGCCAGCAGCTTGTCGGGACTAGCGGGAGGAGGATCCTACGAGCAGTACTTC.

There are a few counts of this clonotype. The chain employs TRBV2 and TRBJ1-1, with 8 bases matching TRBD1. CDR1 is SNHLY and CDR2 is FYNNEI in the germline V gene. CDR3 length: 13 residues. The ends lost 7 bases at V and 5 bases at J; junction bases unmatched: 6. The CDR3 reads CASTPTGETEAFF. DNA for the CDR3: TGTGCCAGCACCCCGACAGGGGAGACTGAAGCTTTCTTT.

The table lists this clonotype with a few counts. The J gene is TRBJ1-5, the V gene TRBV28; TRBD1 aligns across 9 bases. The germline V gene has CDR1 MDHEN and CDR2 SYDVKM. Losses at the gene ends were 6 bases for V and 8 bases for J; bases not matched to a gene: 8. This CDR3 contains 14 residues. The CDR3 protein is CASRGPGQGKPQHF. CDR3 sequence (DNA): TGTGCCAGCAGGGGACCCGGACAGGGGAAGCCCCAGCATTTT.

This clonotype has a handful of counts. DNA of the CDR3: TGCAGCGTGGACGGATCGAACACCGGGGAGCTGTTTTTT. This sequence encodes CSVDGSNTGELFF. V is TRBV29-1 and J is TRBJ2-2, with D uncertain. CDR1 is SQVTM and CDR2 is ANQGSEA in the germline V gene. The V end lost 6 bases, the J end lost 0 bases, and 8 bases lay between the germline ends. The CDR3 has 13 amino acids.

This clonotype was counted only a few times. The genes are TRBV20-1 and TRBJ2-2; no firm D call. The CDR3 extends over 16 amino acids. The germline gives CDR1 DFQATT, CDR2 SNEGSKA (reference sequence). Trimming removed 0 bases at V and 1 base at J, with 12 bases between. Here the CDR3 reads CSARDWRVRNTGELFF. CDR3 DNA sequence: TGCAGTGCTAGAGATTGGAGAGTTCGGAACACCGGGGAGCTGTTTTTT.